These 8 T cell receptor beta chains share one sample of origin, sequenced in a study of shared clonotypes between healthy human individuals. Profiling relied on immunoSEQ multiplex PCR, and the TCRdb table lists in-frame clones only, not all of them. The table includes millions of clones, 85% to 95% detected once. The sequenced material came from naive CD4+ T cells sorted from blood. The subset is: CD45RA+ positively selected. The receptors shown here come from a man between 18 and 29 years old in good health.

The chain recombines TRBV9 with TRBJ2-1; 9 nucleotides agree with TRBD2. J lost 6 bases, V lost 4 bases, and 20 bases had no gene match. The CDR3 extends over 19 amino acids. Germline CDR1 and CDR2: SGDLS and YYNGEE. DNA for the CDR3: TGTGCCAGCAGCCCCCCCGTTACGCTTTTAGCGGGAGTTGTCAATGAGCAGTTCTTC. Translating gives CASSPPVTLLAGVVNEQFF.

The chain combines TRBV30 with TRBJ2-2, with 10 bases that match TRBD2. Per the germline V gene, CDR1 is GTSNPN and CDR2 is SVGIG (reference sequence). V trimming: 0 bases; J trimming: 3 bases; junction bases outside the gene matches: 7. This CDR3 is built from 17 residues. CDR3 bases: TGTGCCTGGAGTGTACATCGGACTAGCGGACACACCGGGGAGCTGTTTTTT. This sequence encodes CAWSVHRTSGHTGELFF.

The chain recombines TRBV30 with TRBJ1-5; TRBD1 aligns across 9 bases. The CDR3 is made up of 15 amino acids. The germline gives CDR1 GTSNPN, CDR2 SVGIG (reference sequence). J was trimmed by 7 bases and V by 2 bases; bases with no gene match: 9. The CDR3 DNA sequence: TGTGCCTGGAGTTTCCGGGACAGGGTCCACCAGCCCCAGCATTTT. Translating it yields CAWSFRDRVHQPQHF.

The chain is built from TRBV10-2 and TRBJ2-3, with D perhaps TRBD1 or TRBD2 (6 bases each). From germline, CDR1 is WSHSY and CDR2 SAAADI. The CDR3 is made up of 15 amino acids. V gave up 6 bases and J gave up 1 base, with 14 bases separating them. The CDR3 spells CASRRGEVGTDTQYF. In DNA, the CDR3 is TGCGCCAGCAGGAGGGGGGAGGTCGGCACAGATACGCAGTATTTT.

This chain uses TRBV19 with TRBJ2-3; D is uncertain. V was pared by 6 bases and J by 0 bases, with 10 bases between. CDR3 length: 14 amino acids. CDR1 and CDR2 from the germline V gene are LNHDA and SQIVND (reference sequence). CDR3 amino acids: CASRAGPSTDTQYF. CDR3 DNA sequence: TGTGCCAGTAGGGCAGGACCTAGCACAGATACGCAGTATTTT.

This rearrangement joins TRBV6-6 to TRBJ1-2; D ambiguous. This CDR3 has 16 amino acids. V was shortened by 5 bases and J by 5 bases, with 21 bases between the two germline ends. Germline V gene sequence: CDR1 MNHNY, CDR2 SVGAGI (reference sequence). The CDR3 nucleotides read TGTGCCAGCAGTAGAGCCCAACTTGGTCTGGGGTATGGCTACACCTTC. This sequence encodes CASSRAQLGLGYGYTF.

As for this clone: Other DNA variants within this sample encode the same CDR3. The chain uses TRBV18 and TRBJ1-2; D unclear. V was pared by 0 bases and J by 0 bases, with 5 bases between. The CDR3 totals 14 residues. Germline CDR1 is KGHSH and CDR2 is LQKENI. The CDR3 loop reads CASSPPATNYGYTF. CDR3 in DNA: TGTGCCAGCTCACCACCAGCTACTAACTATGGCTACACCTTC.

V usage is TRBV18 and J usage is TRBJ1-2; D might be TRBD1 (6 bases). This CDR3 spans 12 amino acids. Deletions cut 8 bases from V and 7 bases from J, with 14 bases between. Germline values: CDR1 KGHSH, CDR2 LQKENI. CDR3 in amino acids: CASERGDSGYTF. DNA of the CDR3: TGTGCCAGCGAAAGGGGGGATTCTGGCTACACCTTC.